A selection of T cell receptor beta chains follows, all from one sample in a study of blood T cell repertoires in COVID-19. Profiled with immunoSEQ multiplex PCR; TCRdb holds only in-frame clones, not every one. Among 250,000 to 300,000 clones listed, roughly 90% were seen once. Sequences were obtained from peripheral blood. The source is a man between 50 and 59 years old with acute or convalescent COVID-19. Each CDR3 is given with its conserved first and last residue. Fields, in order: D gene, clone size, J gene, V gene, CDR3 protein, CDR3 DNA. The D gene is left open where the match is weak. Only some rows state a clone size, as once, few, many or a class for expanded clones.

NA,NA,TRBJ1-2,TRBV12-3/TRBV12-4,CASNLDRYGYTF,TGTGCCAGCAACCTTGACAGATATGGCTACACCTTC
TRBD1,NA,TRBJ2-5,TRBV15,CATSGTILTGGKETQYF,TGTGCCACCAGCGGAACCATATTGACAGGGGGGAAAGAGACCCAGTACTTC
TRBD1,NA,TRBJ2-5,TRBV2,CASSGGTGQGDLEYF,TGTGCCAGCAGTGGGGGCACGGGACAGGGGGACCTAGAGTACTTC
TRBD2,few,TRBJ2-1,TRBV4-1,CASSQGRLLAGDYNEQFF,TGCGCCAGCAGCCAAGGCCGTTTACTAGCGGGGGATTACAATGAGCAGTTCTTC
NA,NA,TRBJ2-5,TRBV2,CASSEAEVMGQETQYF,TGTGCCAGCAGTGAAGCGGAGGTAATGGGCCAAGAGACCCAGTACTTC
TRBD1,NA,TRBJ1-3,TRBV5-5,CASSRATGFSGNTIYF,TGTGCCAGCAGCCGAGCGACAGGGTTCTCTGGAAACACCATATATTTT
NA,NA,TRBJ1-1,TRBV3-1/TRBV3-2,CASSQGSGSPAFF,TGTGCCAGCAGCCAAGGTTCGGGGAGTCCAGCTTTCTTT
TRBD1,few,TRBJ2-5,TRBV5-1,CASKSGQGETQYF,TGCGCCAGCAAATCGGGACAGGGAGAGACCCAGTACTTC
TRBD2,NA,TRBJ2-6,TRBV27,CATGLAGGVSGANVLTF,TGTGCCACGGGACTAGCGGGGGGGGTCTCTGGGGCCAACGTCCTGACTTTC
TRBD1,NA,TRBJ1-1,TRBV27,CASSPGTGGTEAFF,TGTGCCAGCAGTCCGGGGACAGGGGGCACTGAAGCTTTCTTT
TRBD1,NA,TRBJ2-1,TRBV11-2,CASSLEGTANEQFF,TGTGCCAGCAGCTTAGAAGGGACAGCCAATGAGCAGTTCTTC
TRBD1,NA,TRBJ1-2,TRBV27,CASSSSGQGAGGYTF,TGTGCCAGCAGTTCCTCCGGACAGGGGGCGGGTGGCTACACCTTC
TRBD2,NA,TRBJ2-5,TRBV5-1,CASSPGLAGATQETQYF,TGCGCCAGCAGCCCGGGACTAGCGGGAGCAACCCAAGAGACCCAGTACTTC
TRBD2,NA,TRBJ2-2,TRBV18,CASSFSALAGTGELFF,TGTGCCAGCTCCTTCTCGGCGCTAGCGGGGACCGGGGAGCTGTTTTTT
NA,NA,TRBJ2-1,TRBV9,CASSVAGDSYNEQFF,TGTGCCAGCAGCGTAGCAGGGGACTCCTACAATGAGCAGTTCTTC
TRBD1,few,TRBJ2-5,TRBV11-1,CATTGQEEETQYF,TGTGCCACTACAGGACAGGAGGAAGAGACCCAGTACTTC
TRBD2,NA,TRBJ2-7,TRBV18,CASSPGAGGRDEQYF,TGTGCCAGCTCACCGGGAGCGGGGGGTCGGGACGAGCAGTACTTC
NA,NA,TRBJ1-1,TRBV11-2,CASSLISGFEAFF,TGTGCCAGCAGCTTAATCTCGGGATTTGAAGCTTTCTTT
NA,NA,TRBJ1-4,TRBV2,CASSDQGGGEKLFF,TGTGCCAGCAGTGATCAAGGGGGGGGTGAAAAACTGTTTTTT
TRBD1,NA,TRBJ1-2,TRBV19,CATQGQFYGYTF,TGTGCCACCCAGGGACAGTTCTATGGCTACACCTTC
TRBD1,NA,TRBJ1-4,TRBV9,CASSPQGAINEKLFF,TGTGCCAGCAGCCCCCAGGGGGCAATTAATGAAAAACTGTTTTTT
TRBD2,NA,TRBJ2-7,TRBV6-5,CASSLAGLVEQYF,TGTGCCAGCAGTCTAGCGGGGCTGGTAGAGCAGTACTTC
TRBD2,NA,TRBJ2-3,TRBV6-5,CASSYSGGGLADTQYF,TGTGCCAGCAGTTATTCGGGAGGGGGTCTTGCGGATACGCAGTATTTT